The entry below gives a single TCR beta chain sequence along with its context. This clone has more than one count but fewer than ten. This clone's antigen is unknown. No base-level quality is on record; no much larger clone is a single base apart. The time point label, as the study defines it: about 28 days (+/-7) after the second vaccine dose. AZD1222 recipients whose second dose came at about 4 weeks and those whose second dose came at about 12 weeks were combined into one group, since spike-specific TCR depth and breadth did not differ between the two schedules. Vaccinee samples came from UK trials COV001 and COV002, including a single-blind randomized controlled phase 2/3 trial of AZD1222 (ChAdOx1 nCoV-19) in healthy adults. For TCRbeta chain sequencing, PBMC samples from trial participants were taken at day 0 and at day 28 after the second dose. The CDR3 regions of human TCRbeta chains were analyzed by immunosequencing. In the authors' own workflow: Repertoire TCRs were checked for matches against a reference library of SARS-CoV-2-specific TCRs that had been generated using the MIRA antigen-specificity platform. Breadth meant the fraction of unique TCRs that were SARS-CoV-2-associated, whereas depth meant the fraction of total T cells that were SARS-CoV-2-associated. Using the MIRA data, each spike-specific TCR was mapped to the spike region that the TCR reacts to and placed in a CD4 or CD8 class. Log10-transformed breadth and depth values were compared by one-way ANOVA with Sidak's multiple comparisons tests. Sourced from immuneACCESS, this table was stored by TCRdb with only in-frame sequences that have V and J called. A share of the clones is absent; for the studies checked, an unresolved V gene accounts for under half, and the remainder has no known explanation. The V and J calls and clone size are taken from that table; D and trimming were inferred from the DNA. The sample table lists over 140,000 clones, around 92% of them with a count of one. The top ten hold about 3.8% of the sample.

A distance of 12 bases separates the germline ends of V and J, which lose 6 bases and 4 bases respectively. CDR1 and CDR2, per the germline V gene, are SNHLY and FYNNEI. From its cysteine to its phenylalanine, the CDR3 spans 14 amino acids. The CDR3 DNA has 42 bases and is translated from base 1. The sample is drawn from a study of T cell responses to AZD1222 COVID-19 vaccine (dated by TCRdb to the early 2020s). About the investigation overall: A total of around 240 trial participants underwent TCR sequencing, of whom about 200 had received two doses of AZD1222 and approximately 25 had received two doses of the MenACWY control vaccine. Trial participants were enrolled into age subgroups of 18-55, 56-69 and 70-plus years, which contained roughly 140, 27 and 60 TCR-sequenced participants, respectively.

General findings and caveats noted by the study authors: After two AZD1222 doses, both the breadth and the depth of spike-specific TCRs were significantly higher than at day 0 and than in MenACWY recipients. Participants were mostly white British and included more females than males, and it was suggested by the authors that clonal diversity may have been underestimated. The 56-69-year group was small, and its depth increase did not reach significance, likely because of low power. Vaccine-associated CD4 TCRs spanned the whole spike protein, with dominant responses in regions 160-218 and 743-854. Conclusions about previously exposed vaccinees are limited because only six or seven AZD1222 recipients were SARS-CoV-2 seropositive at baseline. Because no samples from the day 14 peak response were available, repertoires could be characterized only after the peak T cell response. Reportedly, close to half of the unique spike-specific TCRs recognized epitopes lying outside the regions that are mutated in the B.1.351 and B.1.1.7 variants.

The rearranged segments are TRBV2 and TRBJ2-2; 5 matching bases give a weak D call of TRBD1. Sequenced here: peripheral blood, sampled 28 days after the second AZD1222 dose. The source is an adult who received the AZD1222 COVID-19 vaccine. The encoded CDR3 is CASRTEWGTGELFF. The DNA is TGTGCCAGCAGGACAGAATGGGGCACCGGGGAGCTGTTTTTT.